This T cell receptor (beta chain) was recorded in a study of T cell repertoires in cytomegalovirus infection. A single record per CDR3 protein comes from TCRdb applying MiXCR to the reads. The sample holds around 900,000 distinct CDR3 sequences, 30% to 40% seen once. As for this clonotype: Antigen: not known.

This sequence was found in a human donor in good health (CMV status not recorded). Some clones in this sample may be carry-over from other donors' samples. Specimen: cultured CD8+ T cells from PBMCs, collected from culture after CMV antigen stimulation.

CDR3 protein: CASSKVTGNQPQHF. CDR3 bases: TGTGCCAGCAGCAAAGTGACAGGGAATCAGCCCCAGCATTTT. V gene TRBV7-3 combines with J gene TRBJ1-5; 7 bases agree with TRBD1. This CDR3 spans 14 amino acids. J lost 4 bases, V lost 5 bases, and 5 bases had no gene match. From germline, CDR1 is SGHTA and CDR2 FQGTGA. The entire variable domain, with the rest obtained from reference TRBV7-3 and TRBJ1-5, is as follows: GAGVSQTPSNKVTEKGKYVELRCDPISGHTALYWYRQSLGQGPEFLIYFQGTGAADDSGLPNDRFFAVRPEGSVSTLKIQRTERGDSAVYLCASSKVTGNQPQHFGDGTRLSIL.